This T cell receptor (beta chain) stems from a study of cytomegalovirus exposure and HLA in healthy donors. This clone showed up just once. What it binds is unknown. Germline loops: CDR1 LNHDA, CDR2 SQIVND (reference sequence). Trimming stripped 8 bases from V and 2 bases from J, with 13 bases between. This CDR3 has 13 residues. Study-wide findings and caveats: HLA alleles showed associations with around 15,000 TCR beta sequences in a later analysis, at a 0.05 false discovery rate. It was reportedly the case that the classifier diagnosed cytomegalovirus status with high specificity and sensitivity. HLA-A and HLA-B allele assignments for most subjects were reportedly predicted accurately using TCR beta sequences.

With 60 Vbeta and 13 Jbeta primers, the PCR was carried out. Libraries were prepared by immunoSEQ multiplex PCR; TCRdb keeps only in-frame clonotypes and omits some of them. This sample has 74,000 or so clones, with around four fifths found just once. The TCR was taken from a man in his fifties or sixties in good health and CMV-seropositive. Sequencing used PBMCs. The rearrangement uses TRBV19 and TRBJ2-7; unclear D gene. CDR3 amino acids: CASRGGLPYEQYF. The CDR3 bases are TGTGCCAGTCGCGGCGGCTTACCCTACGAGCAGTACTTC.